The clone carrying this TCR beta chain was seen a handful of times. Its cognate antigen is unknown. V shed 2 bases and J shed 8 bases, with 12 bases lying between them. The CDR3 covers 14 residues. TCRdb re-analysed the 5' RACE reads in MiXCR, keeping a single row per CDR3 protein. The sample comprises approximately 290,000 distinct CDR3 sequences, roughly 21% of which are singletons, and over 20% rests with the top ten. This entry belongs to a study of T-cell memory formation after mild COVID-19. Findings and caveats of the study: Shrinking CD4+ clones were chiefly CM and EM; CD8+ ones were chiefly EMRA.

The sample consisted of PBMCs or a T cell subset sorted from them (not recorded which). This TCR came from a man younger than 35 who had mild COVID-19 (a few samples of this study predate the infection). Cell type and time point are not known. V is TRBV12-3 or TRBV12-4 and J is TRBJ1-4; unclear D gene. CDR3 DNA: TGTGCCAGCAGTTTAAGTGTTGCGGGGGAAAAACTGTTTTTT. As protein: CASSLSVAGEKLFF.